This TCR beta chain was sequenced during a study of blood T cell repertoires in COVID-19. About the study: The United States, Italy and Spain provided the acute and convalescent COVID-19 samples. PBMCs, B-cell-depleted T cells, or T cells were the source of the cDNA or gDNA that made up the material.

TCRdb's table, derived via immunoSEQ multiplex PCR, lists solely in-frame clones and lacks some. The profile shows about 260,000 clones, 85% to 90% of them singletons. V shed 1 base and J shed 7 bases, with 13 bases lying between them. Germline CDR1 and CDR2: KGHSH and LQKENI. The CDR3 contains 14 residues. Sequencing used peripheral blood. The receptor was derived from a woman in her thirties or forties who had recovered from COVID-19. The V and J genes are TRBV18 and TRBJ1-2; D gene unclear. For the CDR3, the DNA is TGTGCCAGCTCACCACTCTCCCCGGACTCTGGCTACACCTTC. Its protein product is CASSPLSPDSGYTF.